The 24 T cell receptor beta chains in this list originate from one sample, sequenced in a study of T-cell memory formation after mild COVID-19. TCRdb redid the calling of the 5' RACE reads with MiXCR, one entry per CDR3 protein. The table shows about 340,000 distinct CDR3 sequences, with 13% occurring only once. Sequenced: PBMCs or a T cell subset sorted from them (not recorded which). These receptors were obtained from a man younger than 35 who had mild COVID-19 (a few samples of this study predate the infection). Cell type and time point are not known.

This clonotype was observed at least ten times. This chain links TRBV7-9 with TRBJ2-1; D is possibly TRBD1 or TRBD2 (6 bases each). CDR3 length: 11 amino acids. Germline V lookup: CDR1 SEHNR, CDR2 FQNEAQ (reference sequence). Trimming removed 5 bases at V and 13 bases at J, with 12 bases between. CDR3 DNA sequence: TGTGCCAGCAGCCCCGGAGGGGGACAGTTCTTC. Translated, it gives CASSPGGGQFF.

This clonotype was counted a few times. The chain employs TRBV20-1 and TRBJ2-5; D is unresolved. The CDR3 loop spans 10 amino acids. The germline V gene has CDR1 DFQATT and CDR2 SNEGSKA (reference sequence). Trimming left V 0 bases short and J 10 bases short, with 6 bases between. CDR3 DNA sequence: TGCAGTGCTAGAGATGGGGTCCAGTACTTC. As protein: CSARDGVQYF.

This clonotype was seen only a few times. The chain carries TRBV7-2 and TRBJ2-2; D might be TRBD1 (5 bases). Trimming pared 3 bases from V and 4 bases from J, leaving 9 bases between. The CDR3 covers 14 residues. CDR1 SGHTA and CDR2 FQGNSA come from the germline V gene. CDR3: CASSFRDGTGELFF. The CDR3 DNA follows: TGTGCCAGCAGCTTCAGGGATGGCACCGGGGAGCTGTTTTTT.

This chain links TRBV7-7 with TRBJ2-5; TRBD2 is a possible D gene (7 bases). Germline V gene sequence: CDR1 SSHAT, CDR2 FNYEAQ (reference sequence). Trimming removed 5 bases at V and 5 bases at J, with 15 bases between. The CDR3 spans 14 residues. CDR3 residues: CASSPRGASETQYF. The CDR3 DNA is TGTGCCAGCAGCCCTCGGGGGGCCAGTGAGACCCAGTACTTC.

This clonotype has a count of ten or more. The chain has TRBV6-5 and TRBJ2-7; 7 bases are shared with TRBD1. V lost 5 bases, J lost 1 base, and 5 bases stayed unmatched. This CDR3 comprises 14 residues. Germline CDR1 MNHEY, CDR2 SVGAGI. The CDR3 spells CASSRGGASYEQYF. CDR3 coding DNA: TGTGCCAGCAGTCGAGGGGGCGCGTCCTACGAGCAGTACTTC.

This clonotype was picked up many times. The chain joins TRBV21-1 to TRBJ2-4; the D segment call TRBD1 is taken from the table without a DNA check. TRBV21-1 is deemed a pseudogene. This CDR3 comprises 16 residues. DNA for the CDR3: TGTGCCAGCAGTTCCTTGAGACAGGGGGCTAAAAACATTCAGTACTTC. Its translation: CASSSLRQGAKNIQYF.

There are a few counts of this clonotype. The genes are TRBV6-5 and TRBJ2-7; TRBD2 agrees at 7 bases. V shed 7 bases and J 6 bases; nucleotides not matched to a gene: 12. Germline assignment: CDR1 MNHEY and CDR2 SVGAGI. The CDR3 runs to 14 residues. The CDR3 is CASMPVTGEGEQYF. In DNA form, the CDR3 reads TGTGCCAGCATGCCGGTCACGGGGGAGGGCGAGCAGTACTTC.

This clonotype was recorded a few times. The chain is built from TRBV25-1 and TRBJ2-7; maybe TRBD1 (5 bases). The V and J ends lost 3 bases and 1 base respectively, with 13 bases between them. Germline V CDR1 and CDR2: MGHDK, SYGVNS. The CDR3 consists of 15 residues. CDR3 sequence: CASSDQSGKSYEQYF. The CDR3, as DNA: TGTGCCAGCAGTGACCAGTCAGGGAAATCCTACGAGCAGTACTTC.

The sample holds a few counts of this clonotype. The CDR3 loop reads CASRLRHDRNTQYF. In DNA, the CDR3 is TGTGCCAGCAGGTTAAGACATGATCGGAACACGCAGTATTTT. This chain uses TRBV28 with TRBJ2-3, with D hard to call. Trimming shortened V by 6 bases and J by 9 bases, and 19 bases separated the two germline ends. Germline CDR1 is MDHEN and CDR2 is SYDVKM. The CDR3 consists of 14 residues.

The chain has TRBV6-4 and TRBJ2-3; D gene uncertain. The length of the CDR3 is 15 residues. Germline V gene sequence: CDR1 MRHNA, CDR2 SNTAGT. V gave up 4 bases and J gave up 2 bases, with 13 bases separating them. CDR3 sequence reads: CASSARWANTDTQYF. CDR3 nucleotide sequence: TGTGCCAGCAGTGCCCGTTGGGCTAACACAGATACGCAGTATTTT.

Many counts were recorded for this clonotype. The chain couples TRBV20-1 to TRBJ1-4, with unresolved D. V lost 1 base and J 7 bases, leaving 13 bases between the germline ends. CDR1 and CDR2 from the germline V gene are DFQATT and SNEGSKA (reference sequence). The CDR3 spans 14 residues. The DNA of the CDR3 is TGCAGTGCTAGAGGGTGGAAGGGCGGTGAAAAACTGTTTTTT. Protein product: CSARGWKGGEKLFF.

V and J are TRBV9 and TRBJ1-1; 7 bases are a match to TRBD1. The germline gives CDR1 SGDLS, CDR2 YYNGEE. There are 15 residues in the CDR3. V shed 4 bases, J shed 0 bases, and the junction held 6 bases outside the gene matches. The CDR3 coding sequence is TGTGCCAGCAGCCTCCTGGGACAGTTGAACACTGAAGCTTTCTTT. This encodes CASSLLGQLNTEAFF.

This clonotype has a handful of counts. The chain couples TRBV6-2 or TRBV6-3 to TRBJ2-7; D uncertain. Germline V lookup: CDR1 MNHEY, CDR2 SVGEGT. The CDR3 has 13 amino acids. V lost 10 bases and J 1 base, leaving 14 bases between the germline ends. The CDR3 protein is CATRAGRSYEQYV. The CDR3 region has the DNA TGTGCCACCCGGGCAGGTCGTTCCTACGAGCAGTACGTC.

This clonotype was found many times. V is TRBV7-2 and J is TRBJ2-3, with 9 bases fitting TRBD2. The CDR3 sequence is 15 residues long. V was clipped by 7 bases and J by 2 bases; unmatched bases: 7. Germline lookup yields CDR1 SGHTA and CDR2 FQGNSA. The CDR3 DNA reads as TGTGCCAGCACCGACCTAGCGGGGTTCACAGATACGCAGTATTTT. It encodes CASTDLAGFTDTQYF.

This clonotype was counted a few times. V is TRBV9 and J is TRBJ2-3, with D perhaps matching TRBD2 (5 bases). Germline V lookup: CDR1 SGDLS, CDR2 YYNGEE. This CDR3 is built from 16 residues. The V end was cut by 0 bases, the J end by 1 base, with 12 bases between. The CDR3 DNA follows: TGTGCCAGCAGCGTAGCTCCGGAGGTGCGCACAGATACGCAGTATTTT. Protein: CASSVAPEVRTDTQYF.

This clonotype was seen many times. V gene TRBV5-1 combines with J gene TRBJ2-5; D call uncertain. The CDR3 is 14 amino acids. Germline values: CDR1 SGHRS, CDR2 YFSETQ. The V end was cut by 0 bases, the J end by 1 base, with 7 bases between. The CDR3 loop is CASSLAGSQETQYF. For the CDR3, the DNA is TGCGCCAGCAGCTTGGCAGGTTCCCAAGAGACCCAGTACTTC. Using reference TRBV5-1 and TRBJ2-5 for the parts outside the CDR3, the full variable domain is KAGVTQTPRYLIKTRGQQVTLSCSPISGHRSVSWYQQTPGQGLQFLFEYFSETQRNKGNFPGRFSGRQFSNSRSEMNVSTLELGDSALYLCASSLAGSQETQYFGPGTRLLVL.

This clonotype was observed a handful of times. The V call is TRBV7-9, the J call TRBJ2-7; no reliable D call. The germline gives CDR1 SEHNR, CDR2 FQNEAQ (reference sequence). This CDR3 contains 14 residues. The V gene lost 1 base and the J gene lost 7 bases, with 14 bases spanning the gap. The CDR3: CASSLGPLSGEQYV. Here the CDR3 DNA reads TGTGCCAGCAGCTTAGGACCCCTTTCCGGGGAGCAGTACGTC.

The CDR3 spells CSARDRAGSSYNEQFF. CDR3 bases: TGCAGTGCTAGAGATCGGGCAGGTAGCTCCTACAATGAGCAGTTCTTC. The chain is built from TRBV20-1 and TRBJ2-1, with D unclear. The CDR3 has 16 amino acids. The germline V gene encodes CDR1 DFQATT and CDR2 SNEGSKA (reference sequence). Trimming pared 0 bases from V and 0 bases from J, leaving 12 bases between.

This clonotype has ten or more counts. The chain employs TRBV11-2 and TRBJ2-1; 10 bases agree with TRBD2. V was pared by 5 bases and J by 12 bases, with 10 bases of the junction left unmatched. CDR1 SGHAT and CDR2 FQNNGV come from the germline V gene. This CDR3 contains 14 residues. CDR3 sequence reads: CASSGGAGGPGQFF. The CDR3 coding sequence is TGTGCCAGCAGCGGTGGAGCGGGGGGGCCTGGGCAGTTCTTC.

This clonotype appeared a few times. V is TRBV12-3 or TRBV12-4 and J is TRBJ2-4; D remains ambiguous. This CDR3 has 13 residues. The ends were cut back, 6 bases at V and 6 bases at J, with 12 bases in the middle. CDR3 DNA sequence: TGTGCCAGCAGGGACCAGCCGGGAAACATTCAGTACTTC. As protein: CASRDQPGNIQYF.

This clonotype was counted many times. Written as DNA, the CDR3 is TGTGCCAGCAGCTGGGGGGTCGAAGCTTTCTTT. Its translation: CASSWGVEAFF. The rearrangement uses TRBV12-3 or TRBV12-4 and TRBJ1-1, with D maybe TRBD1 (5 bases). The CDR3 sequence is 11 residues long. The germline V and J ends were trimmed by 6 bases and 8 bases, with 10 bases remaining between them.

CDR3 coding DNA: TGCGCCAGCAGCTGGGGGAACCGGGACCTAAGTGAGACCCAGTACTTC. Translating it yields CASSWGNRDLSETQYF. The gene calls are TRBV5-1 and TRBJ2-5; D is perhaps TRBD1 or TRBD2 (5 bases each). CDR1 is SGHRS, CDR2 YFSETQ, per germline. The CDR3 spans 16 residues. V dropped 3 bases and J dropped 5 bases, with 20 bases sitting between them. The full variable domain, completed using reference TRBV5-1 and TRBJ2-5, is KAGVTQTPRYLIKTRGQQVTLSCSPISGHRSVSWYQQTPGQGLQFLFEYFSETQRNKGNFPGRFSGRQFSNSRSEMNVSTLELGDSALYLCASSWGNRDLSETQYFGPGTRLLVL.

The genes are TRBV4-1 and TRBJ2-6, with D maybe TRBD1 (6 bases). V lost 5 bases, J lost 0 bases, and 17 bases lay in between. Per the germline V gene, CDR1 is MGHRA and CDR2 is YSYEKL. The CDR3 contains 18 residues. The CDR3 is CASSYPGHPNSGANVLTF. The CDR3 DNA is TGCGCCAGCAGCTACCCGGGACATCCTAACTCTGGGGCCAACGTCCTGACTTTC.

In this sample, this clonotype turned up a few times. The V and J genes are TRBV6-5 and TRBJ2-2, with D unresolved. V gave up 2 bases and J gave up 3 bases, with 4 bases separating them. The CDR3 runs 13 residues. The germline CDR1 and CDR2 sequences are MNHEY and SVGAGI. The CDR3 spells CASSYLHTGELFF. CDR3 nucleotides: TGTGCCAGCAGTTACCTTCACACCGGGGAGCTGTTTTTT.